This T cell receptor (beta chain) appears in the sequencing data of a study of chronic HIV infection and antiretroviral therapy. Via MiXCR, TCRdb re-called the 5' RACE reads, giving one row per CDR3 protein. Here the sample spans 40,000 to 60,000 distinct CDR3 sequences, 15% to 20% being singletons. Germline lookup yields CDR1 SGHRS and CDR2 YFSETQ. CDR3 length equals 14 residues. Deletions cut 4 bases from V and 4 bases from J, with 15 bases between. The sequenced sample consisted of peripheral blood. The sequence was obtained from an adult who had HIV and had not received antiretroviral therapy, or was an uninfected healthy control (not recorded which). The J gene is TRBJ2-7, the V gene TRBV5-1; D might be TRBD2 (5 bases). The CDR3 spells CASSPERGMYEQYF. CDR3 nucleotide sequence: TGCGCCAGCAGCCCCGAGCGAGGGATGTACGAGCAGTACTTC. The entire variable domain, with the rest obtained from reference TRBV5-1 and TRBJ2-7, is as follows: KAGVTQTPRYLIKTRGQQVTLSCSPISGHRSVSWYQQTPGQGLQFLFEYFSETQRNKGNFPGRFSGRQFSNSRSEMNVSTLELGDSALYLCASSPERGMYEQYFGPGTRLTVT.